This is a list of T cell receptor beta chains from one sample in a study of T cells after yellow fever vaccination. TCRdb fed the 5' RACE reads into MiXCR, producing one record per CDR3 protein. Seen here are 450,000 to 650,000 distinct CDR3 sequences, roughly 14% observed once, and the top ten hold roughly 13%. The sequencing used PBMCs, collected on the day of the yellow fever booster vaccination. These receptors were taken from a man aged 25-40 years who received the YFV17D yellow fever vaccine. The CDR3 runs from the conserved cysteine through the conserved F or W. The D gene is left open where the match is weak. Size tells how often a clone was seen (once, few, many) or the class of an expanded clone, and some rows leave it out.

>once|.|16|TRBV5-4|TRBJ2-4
TGTGCCAGCAGCCCTGAGGCAGCCGAAGCCAAAAACATTCAGTACTTC
CASSPEAAEAKNIQYF
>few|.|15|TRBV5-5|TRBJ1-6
TGTGCCAGCAGCTCCGCGGCGGGGGCAAATTCACCCCTCCACTTT
CASSSAAGANSPLHF
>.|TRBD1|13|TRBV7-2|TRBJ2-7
TGTGCCAGCAGGTCAGGGGGTGGCTACGAGCAGTACTTC
CASRSGGGYEQYF
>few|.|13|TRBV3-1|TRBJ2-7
TGTGCCAGCAGCCGGACGAACCAATACGAGCAGTACTTC
CASSRTNQYEQYF
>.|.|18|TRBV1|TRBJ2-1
TGCACCAGCAGCCAAAACACACCCCTAGTAGGGACCACCAATGAGCAGTTCTTC
CTSSQNTPLVGTTNEQFF
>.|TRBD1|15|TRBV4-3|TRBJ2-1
TGCGCCAGCAGCGCCCGGGACAGGGACTACAATGAGCAGTTCTTC
CASSARDRDYNEQFF
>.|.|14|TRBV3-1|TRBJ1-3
TGTGCCAGCACCGAGACTGTCTCTGGAAACACCATATATTTT
CASTETVSGNTIYF
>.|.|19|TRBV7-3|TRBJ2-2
TGTGCCAGCAGCTTATGGGACCGGGCCCTGACAGAGAACACCGGGGAGCTGTTTTTT
CASSLWDRALTENTGELFF
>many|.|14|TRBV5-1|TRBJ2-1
TGCGCCAGCAACGTGGCAACGCCCTACAATGAGCAGTTCTTC
CASNVATPYNEQFF
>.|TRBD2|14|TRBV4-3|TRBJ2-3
TGCGCCAGCAGCCAAGATCCCCAGGGGACTAGCGCGTATTTT
CASSQDPQGTSAYF
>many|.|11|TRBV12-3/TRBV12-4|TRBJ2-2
TGTGCCAGCAGTCGGGCCGGGGAGCTGTTTTTT
CASSRAGELFF
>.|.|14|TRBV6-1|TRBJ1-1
TGTGCCAGCAGCGCTGAGGTCTTGGACACTGAAGCTTTCTTT
CASSAEVLDTEAFF
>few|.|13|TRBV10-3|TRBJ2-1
TGTGCCATCAGTGAGTCGACAGGGAGGGAGCAGTTCTTC
CAISESTGREQFF
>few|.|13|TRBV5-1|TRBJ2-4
TGCGCCAGCAGCCTGGCAGGGAGGAGCATTCAGTACTTC
CASSLAGRSIQYF
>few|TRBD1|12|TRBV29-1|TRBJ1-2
TGCAGCGTACTCCAGGGGGCATGGGGCTACACCTTC
CSVLQGAWGYTF
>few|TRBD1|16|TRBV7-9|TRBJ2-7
TGTGCCAGCAGCCGGACAGGGTATGAATCGGGCTACGAGCAGTACTTC
CASSRTGYESGYEQYF
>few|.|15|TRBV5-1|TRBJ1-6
TGCGCCAGCAGCTCCCGGGACGGACAAAATTCACCCCTCCACTTT
CASSSRDGQNSPLHF
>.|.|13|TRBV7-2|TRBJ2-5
TGTGCCAGCAGCTCGGGGGCCCGGGAGACCCAGTACTTC
CASSSGARETQYF
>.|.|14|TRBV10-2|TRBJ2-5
TGCGCCACCACGCTTGCCCTACCACAAGAGACCCAGTACTTC
CATTLALPQETQYF
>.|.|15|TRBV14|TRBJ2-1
TGTGCCAGCAGCCAAACTAGATCTTCCTACAATGAGCAGTTCTTC
CASSQTRSSYNEQFF
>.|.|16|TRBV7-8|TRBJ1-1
TGTGCCAGCAGCCTAATAGGGGTTCTCATGAACACTGAAGCTTTCTTT
CASSLIGVLMNTEAFF
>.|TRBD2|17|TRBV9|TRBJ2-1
TGTGCCAGCAGCGTAACGACAGGGACTAGCGGGAGTAATGAGCAGTTCTTC
CASSVTTGTSGSNEQFF
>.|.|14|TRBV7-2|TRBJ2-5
TGTGCCAGCAGCTTAGTGACCAGCAGGGAGACCCAGTACTTC
CASSLVTSRETQYF
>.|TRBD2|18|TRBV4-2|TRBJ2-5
TGTGCCAGCAGCCCTTGGACTAGCGGGAGTTCTGGCTTAGAGACCCAGTACTTC
CASSPWTSGSSGLETQYF
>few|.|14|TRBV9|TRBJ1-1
TGTGCCAGCAGCGCTGGGGGATGGAACACTGAAGCTTTCTTT
CASSAGGWNTEAFF
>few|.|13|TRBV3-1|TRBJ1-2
TGTGCCAGCAGCTCGGACAGAGTCTATGGCTACACCTTC
CASSSDRVYGYTF
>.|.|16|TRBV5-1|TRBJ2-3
TGCGCCAGCAGCTTGGAACTCTCGGCTAGCACAGATACGCAGTATTTT
CASSLELSASTDTQYF
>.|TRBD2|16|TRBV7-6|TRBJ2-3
TGTGCCAGCAGCGGGTACGGCGGGAGTGGTGCAGATACGCAGTATTTT
CASSGYGGSGADTQYF
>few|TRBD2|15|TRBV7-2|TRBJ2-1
TGTGCCAGCAGCCTGCTAGCGGGGACCTACAATGAGCAGTTCTTC
CASSLLAGTYNEQFF
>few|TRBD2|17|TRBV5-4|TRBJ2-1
TGTGCCACATTAATGACTAGCGGGAGTACCCCCTACAATGAGCAGTTCTTC
CATLMTSGSTPYNEQFF